This T cell receptor (beta chain) was retrieved from a study of shared clonotypes between healthy human individuals. The wider study: Researchers drew samples from a couple of women and three men aged 18 to 49. General study points: The study generally estimated greater richness for naive than memory subsets.

The authors ran the assay at deep level. Sequencing was performed with immunoSEQ multiplex PCR; in TCRdb, only in-frame clones are kept and a portion is missing. Altogether 2.5 million or so clones are present, roughly 92% being singletons, with the ten largest covering about 0.13%. The V end was cut by 4 bases, the J end by 2 bases, with 9 bases between. Germline V lookup: CDR1 GTSNPN, CDR2 SVGIG (reference sequence). The CDR3 has 12 residues. A word on this clone: The antigen is unknown.

The genes are TRBV30 and TRBJ2-7; D not certain. This TCR derives from a man aged 18-30 years in good health. Sequencing input: naive CD4+ T cells sorted from blood. Subset here: CD45RA+ positively selected. CDR3 DNA: TGTGCCTGGAAATTCACCACCTACGAGCAGTACTTC. Amino acid sequence: CAWKFTTYEQYF.